The 26 T cell receptor beta chains below all came from one sample that was sequenced in a study of cytomegalovirus exposure and HLA in healthy donors. The PCR made use of 60 Vbeta and 13 Jbeta primers. Sequenced by immunoSEQ multiplex PCR; TCRdb stores in-frame clones only, minus some. The table has hundreds of thousands of clones, approximately 78% seen once. Sequenced sample: PBMCs. The receptors originated from a boy aged 5-17 years in good health and CMV-seronegative.

This clone was seen once. The chain couples TRBV5-3 to TRBJ2-7, with D possibly matching TRBD1 (6 bases). TRBV5-3 is identified as an open reading frame with a role that is uncertain. The V end was cut by 4 bases, the J end by 9 bases, with 20 bases between. This CDR3 is built from 14 residues. Written as DNA, the CDR3 is TGTGCCAGAAGCAGAACGACAGGCCCCTGGACGCAGTACTTC. It encodes CARSRTTGPWTQYF.

This clone was counted only a few times. The rearrangement uses TRBV7-8 and TRBJ2-3, with D possibly being TRBD2 (6 bases). Germline CDR1 and CDR2: SGHVS and FQNEAQ. V dropped 3 bases and J dropped 5 bases, with 21 bases sitting between them. This CDR3 contains 17 residues. The chain's CDR3 is CASSFLEGRTVGDTQYF. The CDR3 DNA sequence: TGTGCCAGCAGCTTTCTGGAGGGGAGGACTGTAGGAGATACGCAGTATTTT.

J is TRBJ2-1 and V is TRBV11-3; 13 bases match TRBD2. CDR1 is SGHNT, CDR2 YENEEA, per germline. The CDR3 sequence is 19 residues long. The ends lost 5 bases at V and 0 bases at J; junction bases unmatched: 10. The CDR3 is CASSRGLAGVTSSYNEQFF. Here the CDR3 DNA reads TGTGCCAGCAGCAGAGGACTAGCGGGAGTCACGAGCTCCTACAATGAGCAGTTCTTC. Using reference TRBV11-3 and TRBJ2-1 for the parts outside the CDR3, the full variable domain is EAGVVQSPRYKIIEKKQPVAFWCNPISGHNTLYWYLQNLGQGPELLIRYENEEAVDDSQLPKDRFSAERLKGVDSTLKIQPAELGDSAVYLCASSRGLAGVTSSYNEQFFGPGTRLTVL.

This clone was recorded a few times. The chain joins TRBV11-3 to TRBJ2-3; TRBD2 aligns across 9 bases. Germline CDR1 reads SGHNT; CDR2 reads YENEEA. V was clipped by 3 bases and J by 3 bases; unmatched bases: 10. This CDR3 has 17 residues. CDR3 protein: CASSFLSSGRSTDTQYF. CDR3 bases: TGTGCCAGCAGCTTTTTGAGTAGCGGGAGATCAACAGATACGCAGTATTTT. Full variable domain (outside the CDR3, taken from reference TRBV11-3 and TRBJ2-3): EAGVVQSPRYKIIEKKQPVAFWCNPISGHNTLYWYLQNLGQGPELLIRYENEEAVDDSQLPKDRFSAERLKGVDSTLKIQPAELGDSAVYLCASSFLSSGRSTDTQYFGPGTRLTVL.

In nucleotides, the CDR3 is TGCGCCAGCAGCTGGGGGACCCCGGGACAGGGGTATAATTCACCCCTCCACTTT. It translates to CASSWGTPGQGYNSPLHF. J is TRBJ1-6 and V is TRBV5-1; 10 bases agree with TRBD1. The CDR3 has 18 amino acids. Germline V gene sequence: CDR1 SGHRS, CDR2 YFSETQ. J was trimmed by 4 bases and V by 3 bases; bases with no gene match: 10.

V is TRBV30 and J is TRBJ1-5; tentatively, D is TRBD1 (5 bases). Trimming took 1 base from V and 2 from J, leaving 6 bases between them. Germline CDR1 is GTSNPN and CDR2 is SVGIG (reference sequence). CDR3 length: 13 amino acids. CDR3 bases: TGTGCCTGGAGTGACAGGCGCAATCAGCCCCAGCATTTT. This sequence encodes CAWSDRRNQPQHF.

The J gene is TRBJ2-3, the V gene TRBV11-3; D ambiguous. Deletions cut 3 bases from V and 1 base from J, with 5 bases between. This CDR3 has 13 residues. The germline V gene encodes CDR1 SGHNT and CDR2 YENEEA. This CDR3 reads CASSFTGTDTQYF. The CDR3 region has the DNA TGTGCCAGCAGCTTTACTGGCACAGATACGCAGTATTTT.

This clone came up once. The chain couples TRBV19 to TRBJ2-7; 8 bases map to TRBD1. The ends lost 2 bases at V and 7 bases at J; junction bases unmatched: 10. The CDR3 has 15 residues. The germline V gene encodes CDR1 LNHDA and CDR2 SQIVND (reference sequence). CDR3 sequence reads: CASSILLRGLGEQYF. For the CDR3, the DNA is TGTGCCAGTAGTATATTACTCAGGGGGCTGGGGGAGCAGTACTTC.

This clone has only a few counts. The V and J genes are TRBV30 and TRBJ2-3; 9 nucleotides align to TRBD2. V lost 2 bases, J lost 4 bases, and 4 bases stayed unmatched. The CDR3 is made up of 14 amino acids. Germline CDR1 GTSNPN, CDR2 SVGIG (reference sequence). CDR3 amino acids: CAWSRGGGSDTQYF. CDR3 DNA: TGTGCCTGGAGTCGCGGGGGGGGTTCAGATACGCAGTATTTT.

This clone has a count of ten or more. The chain uses TRBV7-3 and TRBJ2-7; D unresolved. From germline, CDR1 is SGHTA and CDR2 FQGTGA. The CDR3 runs to 13 residues. The ends were cut back, 2 bases at V and 2 bases at J, with 7 bases in the middle. The DNA for the CDR3 is TGTGCCAGCAGCTTATCAGGCACCTACGAGCAGTACTTC. Translated: CASSLSGTYEQYF.

V is TRBV6-1 and J is TRBJ1-1; the D gene is possibly TRBD1 (6 bases). The germline gives CDR1 MNHNS, CDR2 SASEGT. V lost 6 bases and J lost 4, with 18 bases in between. The CDR3 extends over 15 amino acids. This chain's CDR3 is CASSPPGGWGTEAFF. CDR3 DNA sequence: TGTGCCAGCAGCCCCCCGGGGGGCTGGGGCACTGAAGCTTTCTTT.

This chain connects TRBV29-1 to TRBJ2-3, with D tentatively TRBD1 (6 bases). V dropped 4 bases and J dropped 6 bases, with 11 bases sitting between them. The length of the CDR3 is 12 residues. Germline lookup yields CDR1 SQVTM and CDR2 ANQGSEA. CDR3 in DNA: TGCAGCGTTGTTTCAGGGGACGATACGCAGTATTTT. Its protein product is CSVVSGDDTQYF.

This chain connects TRBV7-9 to TRBJ2-5; D remains ambiguous. Germline V CDR1 and CDR2: SEHNR, FQNEAQ (reference sequence). CDR3 length equals 14 residues. Trimming cost V 2 bases and J 1 base, with 8 bases left between them. The CDR3 DNA is TGTGCCAGCAGCTTATCATCGGGCCAAGAGACCCAGTACTTC. Encoded protein: CASSLSSGQETQYF.

For the CDR3, the DNA is TGCGCCAGCAGCCAGGGGCTGAACACTGAAGCTTTCTTT. It is translated as CASSQGLNTEAFF. V is TRBV5-1 and J is TRBJ1-1; TRBD1 is a possible D gene (6 bases). V lost 4 bases and J 0 bases, leaving 7 bases between the germline ends. The CDR3 loop spans 13 amino acids. From germline, CDR1 is SGHRS and CDR2 YFSETQ. Based on the CDR3 plus reference TRBV5-1 and TRBJ1-1, the full variable domain is KAGVTQTPRYLIKTRGQQVTLSCSPISGHRSVSWYQQTPGQGLQFLFEYFSETQRNKGNFPGRFSGRQFSNSRSEMNVSTLELGDSALYLCASSQGLNTEAFFGQGTRLTVV.

V is TRBV27 and J is TRBJ2-6, with D possibly being TRBD2 (7 bases). With 3 bases removed from V and 2 bases from J, the gap between germline ends came to 14 bases. The CDR3 consists of 17 residues. The germline V gene encodes CDR1 MNHEY and CDR2 SMNVEV (reference sequence). The CDR3 region is CASSFEGGGPGANVLTF. The CDR3 bases are TGTGCCAGCAGTTTTGAGGGAGGGGGGCCTGGGGCCAACGTCCTGACTTTC.

This chain links TRBV5-1 with TRBJ1-4; the D is unclear. Germline values: CDR1 SGHRS, CDR2 YFSETQ. This CDR3 region has 15 residues. V lost 0 bases and J lost 6, with 12 bases in between. CDR3 nucleotide sequence: TGCGCCAGCAGCTTGGCCTCAGGTGCCCATGAAAAACTGTTTTTT. Protein: CASSLASGAHEKLFF.

The chain has TRBV2 and TRBJ1-3; 8 bases are a match to TRBD1. V lost 4 bases and J lost 9; bases outside the gene matches: 8. The CDR3 is made up of 14 amino acids. CDR1 is SNHLY and CDR2 is FYNNEI in the germline V gene. The CDR3 loop is CASSVDRARGTIYF. The CDR3 DNA reads as TGTGCCAGCAGTGTGGACAGGGCTCGGGGCACCATATATTTT.

This clone was counted once. The gene calls are TRBV18 and TRBJ1-4, with unresolved D. In germline, CDR1 is KGHSH, CDR2 LQKENI. V was pared by 3 bases and J by 10 bases, with 15 bases between. The CDR3 is made up of 14 amino acids. The CDR3 nucleotides read TGTGCCAGCTCACCGGCCGGGCATCGGGGAAAACTGTTTTTT. Encoded protein: CASSPAGHRGKLFF.

The J gene is TRBJ2-1, the V gene TRBV5-1; 10 nucleotides match TRBD2. Germline CDR1 SGHRS, CDR2 YFSETQ. V was pared by 4 bases and J by 8 bases, with 9 bases of the junction left unmatched. The CDR3 consists of 15 residues. CDR3 nucleotides: TGCGCCAGCAGCCCGACAGCGGGGGGGCCCCATGAGCAGTTCTTC. Translation gives CASSPTAGGPHEQFF. The variable domain in full, completed from reference TRBV5-1 and TRBJ2-1, reads KAGVTQTPRYLIKTRGQQVTLSCSPISGHRSVSWYQQTPGQGLQFLFEYFSETQRNKGNFPGRFSGRQFSNSRSEMNVSTLELGDSALYLCASSPTAGGPHEQFFGPGTRLTVL.

V and J are TRBV7-9 and TRBJ2-7; a possible D gene is TRBD1 (6 bases). V shed 5 bases and J shed 5 bases, with 19 bases lying between them. This CDR3 is built from 15 residues. CDR1 and CDR2 from the germline V gene are SEHNR and FQNEAQ (reference sequence). The CDR3 DNA follows: TGTGCCAGCAGCCCCTACAGGGCCCCCGGGGACGAGCAGTACTTC. It specifies CASSPYRAPGDEQYF.

The V gene is TRBV19, the J gene TRBJ1-2, with D uncertain. Germline V CDR1 and CDR2: LNHDA, SQIVND (reference sequence). With 3 bases removed from V and 4 bases from J, the gap between germline ends came to 9 bases. This CDR3 is 13 amino acids long. DNA of the CDR3: TGTGCCAGTAGTATTGGAGGGCCCTATGGCTACACCTTC. Translation gives CASSIGGPYGYTF.

The rearrangement uses TRBV2 and TRBJ1-2; D is uncertain. The ends were cut back, 6 bases at V and 0 bases at J, with 14 bases in the middle. The CDR3 is made up of 15 amino acids. The V gene's germline CDR1 is SNHLY and CDR2 FYNNEI. The CDR3 region has the DNA TGTGCCAGCAGCGAGGGAGGCGCGACTAACTATGGCTACACCTTC. It translates to CASSEGGATNYGYTF.

The table lists this clone with a count of one. The chain links TRBV2 to TRBJ1-2; TRBD1 matches 9 bases. This CDR3 region has 12 residues. Germline CDR1 SNHLY, CDR2 FYNNEI. With V trimmed by 8 bases and J by 5 bases, 3 bases remained unmatched. In DNA, the CDR3 is TGTGCCAGCGTGGACAGGGGTTATGGCTACACCTTC. Encoded protein: CASVDRGYGYTF.

The chain is built from TRBV11-2 and TRBJ1-1; D perhaps matches TRBD1 (5 bases). Germline-derived CDR1 and CDR2 are SGHAT and FQNNGV. This CDR3 has 13 amino acids. V was shortened by 5 bases and J by 7 bases, with 14 bases between the two germline ends. The CDR3 bases are TGTGCCAGCAGCCAATACACAGGAGATGAAGCTTTCTTT. Translated: CASSQYTGDEAFF.

This rearrangement joins TRBV5-5 to TRBJ2-3; a weak D match, TRBD1 (6 bases). V was shortened by 3 bases and J by 4 bases, with 12 bases between the two germline ends. Looked up from germline, CDR1 is SGHKS and CDR2 is YYEKEE (reference sequence). The CDR3 is 14 amino acids. The CDR3 loop is CASSSQGHADTQYF. The CDR3 DNA sequence: TGTGCCAGCAGCTCTCAGGGGCACGCAGATACGCAGTATTTT.

This clone was seen a single time. The chain links TRBV6-1 to TRBJ1-5, with no clear D. The CDR3 has 15 residues. Germline V CDR1 and CDR2: MNHNS, SASEGT. V shed 7 bases and J shed 3 bases, with 16 bases lying between them. CDR3 region: CASNTAGRFNQPQHF. Here the CDR3 DNA reads TGTGCCAGCAACACGGCGGGCAGATTCAATCAGCCCCAGCATTTT.